These T cell receptor beta chains were read from a single sample in a study of cytomegalovirus exposure and HLA in healthy donors. Data came from immunoSEQ multiplex PCR; TCRdb stores just in-frame clones and leaves some out. The table records approximately 33,000 clones, roughly 50% of them present only once. What was sequenced was PBMCs. Receptors were obtained from a woman between 40 and 55 years old in good health and CMV-seropositive. CDR3s include the opening cysteine and the closing phenylalanine or tryptophan. D genes are given only for firm matches. Some rows mark clone size as missing; the rest say once, few, many or name a class of expanded clone.

>.|TRBV2|TRBJ1-6|.
TGTGCCAGCAGTGAAGCGCTTGGGCAGAATTCACCCCTCCACTTT
CASSEALGQNSPLHF
>.|TRBV7-9|TRBJ1-3|TRBD1
TGTGCCAGCAGCTTGAGGACAGGGGGAAACACCATATATTTT
CASSLRTGGNTIYF
>.|TRBV2|TRBJ1-2|TRBD1
TGTGCCAGCAGTGGAGGGACAGTTCCCCCCCCGGGCTACACCTTC
CASSGGTVPPPGYTF
>few|TRBV2|TRBJ2-6|.
TGTGCCAGCAGTCAAGACAGGAGTGCTGGGGCCAACGTCCTGACTTTC
CASSQDRSAGANVLTF
>.|TRBV29-1|TRBJ1-2|.
TGCAGCACCCACGAGGCGGGTGGCTACACCTTC
CSTHEAGGYTF
>.|TRBV7-9|TRBJ1-3|TRBD1
TGTGCCAGCAGCGAAGGGACAGGTGGGAGCTCTGGAAACACCATATATTTT
CASSEGTGGSSGNTIYF
>few|TRBV25-1|TRBJ1-2|.
TGTGCCAGCAGCGATAGGAGGGGAGGCTACACCTTC
CASSDRRGGYTF
>few|TRBV2|TRBJ2-5|.
TGTGCCAGCAGGCGGGGACCCCAAGAGACCCAGTACTTC
CASRRGPQETQYF
>.|TRBV15|TRBJ1-5|.
TGTGCCACCAGCAGAGATCCAGGGTACAATCAGCCCCAGCATTTT
CATSRDPGYNQPQHF
>.|TRBV5-4|TRBJ1-4|.
TGTGCCAGCAGCTTGGGGGCAGCTAACATTAATGAAAAACTGTTTTTT
CASSLGAANINEKLFF
>.|TRBV18|TRBJ1-2|.
TGTGCCAGCTCAGCGGACACTGGAGAGTACTATGGCTACACCTTC
CASSADTGEYYGYTF
>few|TRBV10-1|TRBJ2-5|.
TGCGCCAGCAGTACCGGGACCCCCGGGGGAAATGGAGAGACCCAGTACTTC
CASSTGTPGGNGETQYF
>.|TRBV7-2|TRBJ1-5|.
TGTGCCAGCAGGTATAGCAATCAGCCCCAGCATTTT
CASRYSNQPQHF
>.|TRBV2|TRBJ1-6|TRBD1
TGTGCCAGCTCCGGGACAGGGATGAATTCACCCCTCCACTTT
CASSGTGMNSPLHF
>few|TRBV7-3|TRBJ2-5|.
TGTGCCAGCAGCTTAAGGGCCAGGGACTGGGAGACCCAGTACTTC
CASSLRARDWETQYF
>few|TRBV5-5|TRBJ2-1|.
TGTGCCAGCAGCTCGGCAGGGGCCAATGAGCAGTTCTTC
CASSSAGANEQFF
>.|TRBV6-5|TRBJ2-7|TRBD2
TGTGCCAGCAAGGTAGCGGGGGCCTACGAGCAGTACTTC
CASKVAGAYEQYF
>.|TRBV7-6|TRBJ1-6|TRBD1
TGTGCCAGCAGCCTGGGACAGAATAATTCACCCCTCCACTTT
CASSLGQNNSPLHF
>few|TRBV11-2|TRBJ1-4|.
TGTGCCAGCAGCGGGGGGGCGGGTGAAAAACTGTTTTTT
CASSGGAGEKLFF
>.|TRBV6-1|TRBJ1-1|.
TGTGCCAGCAGTGAAGCGCCGCGGGACGTCTACTTCATGAACACTGAAGCTTTCTTT
CASSEAPRDVYFMNTEAFF
>.|TRBV6-5|TRBJ1-4|.
TGTGCCAGCAGTTCTGATAGAGTCGGGACTCGGGGGAAACTGTTTTTT
CASSSDRVGTRGKLFF
>once|TRBV6-5|TRBJ1-5|TRBD1
TGTGCCAGCAGACGCGGACAGGGTTCGGGTCAGCCCCAGCATTTT
CASRRGQGSGQPQHF
>.|TRBV6-4|TRBJ1-1|.
TGTGCCAGCAGTGTCGGGGACACCAACACTGAAGCTTTCTTT
CASSVGDTNTEAFF
>.|TRBV6-5|TRBJ1-2|.
TGTGCCAGCAGTTGGTTAAGGGGCGACTATGGCTACACCTTC
CASSWLRGDYGYTF
>.|TRBV5-1|TRBJ2-1|TRBD1
TGCGCCAGCAGCTTGGGGGCAGGGGGCGCTGTCTACAATGAGCAGTTCTTC
CASSLGAGGAVYNEQFF
>.|TRBV15|TRBJ2-1|TRBD1
TGTGCCACCAGCAGAGCACAGGGGTCCTACAATGAGCAGTTCTTC
CATSRAQGSYNEQFF
>.|TRBV18|TRBJ1-4|TRBD1
TGTGCCAGTGCCGAGGCGAGACAGGGGCAAAAACTGTTTTTT
CASAEARQGQKLFF
>.|TRBV15|TRBJ2-7|TRBD1
TGTGCCACCAGCAGAGATTTTGACAGGGCGAGTGAGCAGTACTTC
CATSRDFDRASEQYF
>.|TRBV7-8|TRBJ1-1|TRBD1
TGTGCCAGCAGCTTCCACGGACAGGGGACTGAAGCTTTCTTT
CASSFHGQGTEAFF
>medium-sized|TRBV18|TRBJ2-7|TRBD1
TGTGCCAGCTCAGGGGGACAGGGTTCGAACGAGCAGTACTTC
CASSGGQGSNEQYF
>.|TRBV21-1|TRBJ1-5|.
TGTGCCAGCAGGCTGGACAGGGATAATCAGCCCCAGCATTTT
CASRLDRDNQPQHF